The subject of this entry is one T cell receptor (beta chain). V was shortened by 5 bases and J by 3 bases, with 21 bases between the two germline ends. The V gene's germline CDR1 is GTSNPN and CDR2 SVGIG (reference sequence). The length of the CDR3 is 16 residues. The data belong to a study of CD8+ T cells in alopecia areata. About the study: Treated patients were dosed with oral tofacitinib, taking 5 to 10 mg twice daily.

RNA extraction was followed by reverse transcription into cDNA, which acted as the sequencing template. Produced via immunoSEQ multiplex PCR; TCRdb's table is partial and in-frame only. The data show over 100,000 clones, approximately 49% seen once. The TCR originated in a human donor with alopecia areata. This chain connects TRBV30 to TRBJ2-3; D assignment may be TRBD1 or TRBD2 (5 bases each). The specimen was CD8+ T cells sorted from blood, collected at week 0. The CDR3 nucleotides are TGTGCCTGGGACCCTGCGAGGGACGATGTGACAGATACGCAGTATTTT. Residues: CAWDPARDDVTDTQYF.